This T cell receptor beta chain was identified during a study of monozygotic twins with inflammatory bowel disease. TCRdb reprocessed the 5' RACE reads and keeps a single row for each CDR3 protein, giving no DNA. This repertoire includes 310,000 or so distinct CDR3 sequences. Study-level points and caveats: Added variability in patient repertoires may stem from differing immunosuppressive treatments.

Looked up from germline, CDR1 is SGHRS and CDR2 is YFSETQ. The CDR3 consists of 16 residues. Comment on this clonotype: Its specificity is unknown.

The chain joins TRBV5-1 to TRBJ2-1; TCRdb's D call, TRBD2, is unchecked because there is no DNA. The source is a human donor with ulcerative colitis or Crohn's disease, or a healthy co-twin of an affected twin (not recorded which). Sequenced input: blood. The CDR3 protein is CASSLGSPRSYNEQFF. The whole variable domain, remainder taken from reference TRBV5-1 and TRBJ2-1, is KAGVTQTPRYLIKTRGQQVTLSCSPISGHRSVSWYQQTPGQGLQFLFEYFSETQRNKGNFPGRFSGRQFSNSRSEMNVSTLELGDSALYLCASSLGSPRSYNEQFFGPGTRLTVL.